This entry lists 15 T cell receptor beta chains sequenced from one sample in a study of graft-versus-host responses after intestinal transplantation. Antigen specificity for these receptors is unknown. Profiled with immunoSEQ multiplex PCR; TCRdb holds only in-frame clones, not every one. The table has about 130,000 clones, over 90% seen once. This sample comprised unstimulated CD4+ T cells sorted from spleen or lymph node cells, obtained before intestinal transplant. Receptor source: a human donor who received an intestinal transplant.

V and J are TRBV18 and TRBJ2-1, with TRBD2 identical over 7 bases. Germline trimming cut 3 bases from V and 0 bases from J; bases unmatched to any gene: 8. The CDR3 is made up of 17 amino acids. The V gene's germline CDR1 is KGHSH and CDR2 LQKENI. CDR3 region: CASSPGGTVSSYNEQFF. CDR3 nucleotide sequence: TGTGCCAGCTCACCGGGGGGGACTGTAAGCTCCTACAATGAGCAGTTCTTC.

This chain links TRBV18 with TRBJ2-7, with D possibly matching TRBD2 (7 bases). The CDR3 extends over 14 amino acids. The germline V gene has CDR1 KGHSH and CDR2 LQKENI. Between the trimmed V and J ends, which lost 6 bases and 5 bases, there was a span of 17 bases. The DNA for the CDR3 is TGTGCCAGCTCTCGAGGGGGGGCGCCTGACGAGCAGTACTTC. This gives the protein CASSRGGAPDEQYF.

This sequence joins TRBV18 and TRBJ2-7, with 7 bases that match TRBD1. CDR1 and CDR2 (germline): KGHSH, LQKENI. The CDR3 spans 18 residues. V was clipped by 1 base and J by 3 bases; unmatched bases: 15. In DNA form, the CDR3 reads TGTGCCAGCTCACCACAGACGACGGACAGGACCCTTCTCTACGAGCAGTACTTC. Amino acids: CASSPQTTDRTLLYEQYF.

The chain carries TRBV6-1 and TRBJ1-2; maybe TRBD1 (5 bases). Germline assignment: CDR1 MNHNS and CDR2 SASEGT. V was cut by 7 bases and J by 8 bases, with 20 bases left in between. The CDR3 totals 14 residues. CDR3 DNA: TGTGCCAGCACCCTGGAGAGGGGAGGAGAGGGCTACACCTTC. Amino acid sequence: CASTLERGGEGYTF.

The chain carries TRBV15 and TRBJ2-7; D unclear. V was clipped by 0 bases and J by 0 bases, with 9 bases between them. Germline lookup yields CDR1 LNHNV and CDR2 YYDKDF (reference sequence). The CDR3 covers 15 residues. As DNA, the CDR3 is TGTGCCACCAGCAGAGATCTGTGGAGCTCCTACGAGCAGTACTTC. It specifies CATSRDLWSSYEQYF.

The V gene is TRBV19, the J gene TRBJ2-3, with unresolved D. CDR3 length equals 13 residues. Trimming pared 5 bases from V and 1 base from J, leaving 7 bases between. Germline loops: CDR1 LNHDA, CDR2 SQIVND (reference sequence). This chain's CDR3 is CASSVGRTDTQYF. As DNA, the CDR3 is TGTGCCAGTAGTGTCGGCCGCACAGATACGCAGTATTTT.

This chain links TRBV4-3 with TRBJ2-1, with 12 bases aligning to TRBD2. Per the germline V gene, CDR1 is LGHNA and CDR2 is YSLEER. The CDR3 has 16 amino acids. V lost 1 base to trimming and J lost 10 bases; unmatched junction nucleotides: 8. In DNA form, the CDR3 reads TGCGCCAGCAGCCAAGCCAGAACTAGCGGGAGGTTCGAGCAGTTCTTC. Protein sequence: CASSQARTSGRFEQFF.

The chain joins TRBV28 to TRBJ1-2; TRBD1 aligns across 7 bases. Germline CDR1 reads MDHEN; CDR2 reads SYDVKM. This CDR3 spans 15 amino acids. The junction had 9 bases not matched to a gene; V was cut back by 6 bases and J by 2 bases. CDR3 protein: CASRPPGRGNYGYTF. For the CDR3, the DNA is TGTGCCAGCAGGCCCCCAGGCAGGGGGAACTATGGCTACACCTTC.

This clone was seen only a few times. DNA for the CDR3: TGTGCCAGCACGGGACAGGGGAACTATGGCTACACCTTC. It codes for CASTGQGNYGYTF. This sequence joins TRBV6-1 and TRBJ1-2; 10 nucleotides line up with TRBD1. This CDR3 has 13 amino acids. Germline V lookup: CDR1 MNHNS, CDR2 SASEGT. V dropped 7 bases and J dropped 2; count of bases not matched to a gene: 1.

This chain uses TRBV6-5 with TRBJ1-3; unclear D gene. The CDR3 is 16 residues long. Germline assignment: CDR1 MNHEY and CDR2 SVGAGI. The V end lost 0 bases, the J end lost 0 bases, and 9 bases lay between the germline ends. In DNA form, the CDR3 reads TGTGCCAGCAGTTACTCGCACCAGACCTCTGGAAACACCATATATTTT. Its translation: CASSYSHQTSGNTIYF.

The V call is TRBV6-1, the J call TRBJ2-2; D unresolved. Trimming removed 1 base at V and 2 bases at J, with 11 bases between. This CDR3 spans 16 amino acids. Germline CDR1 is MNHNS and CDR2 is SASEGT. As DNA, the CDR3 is TGTGCCAGCAGTGAAGAAGTCGGGTTTAACACCGGGGAGCTGTTTTTT. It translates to CASSEEVGFNTGELFF.

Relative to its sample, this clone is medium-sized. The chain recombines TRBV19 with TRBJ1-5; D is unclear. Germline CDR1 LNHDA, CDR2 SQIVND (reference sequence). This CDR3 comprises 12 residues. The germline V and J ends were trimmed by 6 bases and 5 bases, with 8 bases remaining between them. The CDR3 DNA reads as TGTGCCAGTAGCTTACTAGATCAGCCCCAGCATTTT. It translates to CASSLLDQPQHF.

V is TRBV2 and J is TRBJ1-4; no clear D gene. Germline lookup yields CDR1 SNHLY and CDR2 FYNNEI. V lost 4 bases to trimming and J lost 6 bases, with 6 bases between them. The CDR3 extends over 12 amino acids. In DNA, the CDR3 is TGTGCCAGCAGTGCCGGGGATGAAAAACTGTTTTTT. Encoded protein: CASSAGDEKLFF.

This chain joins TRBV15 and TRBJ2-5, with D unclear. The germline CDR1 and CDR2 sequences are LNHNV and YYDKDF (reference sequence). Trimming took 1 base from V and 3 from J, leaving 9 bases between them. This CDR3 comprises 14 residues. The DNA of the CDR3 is TGTGCCACCAGCAGAGTCGGAAGGGAAGAGACCCAGTACTTC. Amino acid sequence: CATSRVGREETQYF.

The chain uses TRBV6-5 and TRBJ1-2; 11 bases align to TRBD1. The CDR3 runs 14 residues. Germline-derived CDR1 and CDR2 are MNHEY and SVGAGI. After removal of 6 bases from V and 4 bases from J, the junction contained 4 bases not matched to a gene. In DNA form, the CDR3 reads TGTGCCAGCAGCCGGGACAGGGGGACCTATGGCTACACCTTC. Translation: CASSRDRGTYGYTF.